What follows are 28 T cell receptor beta chains derived from one specimen sequenced in a study of blood T cells in healthy people across ages. Combining a sample-barcoded 5' primer with a J-beta primer mix, a second PCR ran for about 7 to 11 cycles. Using its own MiXCR run on the 5' RACE reads, TCRdb lists one record per CDR3 protein. The profile shows 800,000 to 950,000 distinct CDR3 sequences, 25% to 35% of them singletons. This sample also appeared in a second study, on T cells of mothers and their children.

Sequenced material: blood. The receptor source for this set is a woman aged 40 to 49 in good health.

Turning to this clonotype: Being one base from a much bigger clone, this may be a read error. The V gene is TRBV9, the J gene TRBJ2-4, with 9 bases aligning to TRBD1. The J call is in doubt because the DNA end fits TRBJ2-7 better. CDR3 length equals 16 residues. Germline CDR1 reads SGDLS; CDR2 reads YYNGEE. The CDR3 loop reads CAGSITPGQGTYEQYF. DNA of the CDR3: TGTGCCGGCAGCATTACACCGGGACAGGGTACCTACGAGCAGTACTTC.

This clonotype was seen a few times. CDR3 in amino acids: CASRSSQGRGSTDTQYF. Here the CDR3 DNA reads TGTGCCAGCAGATCCTCCCAGGGGCGAGGTAGCACAGATACGCAGTATTTT. V usage is TRBV28 and J usage is TRBJ2-3; tentative D call: TRBD1 (6 bases). Germline V CDR1 and CDR2: MDHEN, SYDVKM. The length of the CDR3 is 17 residues. The V and J ends lost 6 bases and 0 bases respectively, with 19 bases between them.

A word on this clonotype: A much larger clone is a single base away; this may be a read error. The J gene is TRBJ2-5, the V gene TRBV5-1; D ambiguous. The J call is uncertain, as TRBJ2-7 better fits the DNA end. Germline CDR1 is SGHRS and CDR2 is YFSETQ. There are 15 residues in the CDR3. Here the CDR3 reads CASGLASGSPYEQYF. The DNA of the CDR3 is TGCGCCAGCGGCTTGGCCTCGGGCAGTCCCTACGAGCAGTACTTC.

This clonotype showed up just once. This chain links TRBV20-1 with TRBJ1-5; TRBD1 is a possible D gene (5 bases). This CDR3 has 16 residues. V shed 4 bases and J shed 0 bases, with 16 bases lying between them. Per germline, CDR1 DFQATT and CDR2 SNEGSKA (reference sequence). The CDR3 protein is CSAISRADDSNQPQHF. CDR3 DNA sequence: TGCAGTGCTATCAGCAGGGCGGATGATAGCAATCAGCCCCAGCATTTT.

Turning to this clonotype: A much larger clone is a single base away; this may be a read error. The chain employs TRBV7-2 and TRBJ2-1; possible D gene TRBD1, 5 bases. This CDR3 contains 13 residues. V was shortened by 3 bases and J by 8 bases, with 11 bases between the two germline ends. Germline V lookup: CDR1 SGHTA, CDR2 FQGNSA. In nucleotides, the CDR3 is TGTGCCAGCAGCTTGCAGGGTAGGGATGAGCAGTTCTTC. Protein sequence: CASSLQGRDEQFF.

The chain uses TRBV29-1 and TRBJ2-5; D is unresolved. The J call may be wrong; the DNA end is better matched by TRBJ2-7. The germline gives CDR1 SQVTM, CDR2 ANQGSEA. This CDR3 region has 10 residues. CDR3 region: CSVEMGEQYF. As DNA, the CDR3 is TGCAGCGTTGAGATGGGCGAGCAGTACTTC.

The chain joins TRBV5-1 to TRBJ1-6; TRBD1 aligns across 8 bases. CDR3 length equals 15 residues. Germline V gives CDR1 SGHRS, CDR2 YFSETQ. Unmatched junction bases numbered 6, after V lost 4 bases and J lost 6 bases. CDR3 in DNA: TGCGCCAGCAGCCTGGCGACAGGGGTTAATTCACCCCTCCACTTT. As protein: CASSLATGVNSPLHF.

In the case of this clonotype: This may come from a read error, since a much larger clone is one base off. The V and J genes are TRBV20-1 and TRBJ2-7, with TRBD1 matching over 9 bases. CDR1 DFQATT and CDR2 SNEGSKA come from the germline V gene (reference sequence). The CDR3 is 13 residues long. V lost 3 bases and J lost 2; bases outside the gene matches: 2. CDR3 sequence: CSASDRGTYEQYF. As DNA, the CDR3 is TGCAGTGCTAGCGACAGGGGGACCTACGAGCAGTACTTC.

The CDR3 DNA follows: TGCAGTGCCCAGGTTCGCTCGGGAGGGGAGCAGTACTTC. Its protein is CSAQVRSGGEQYF. J is TRBJ2-4 and V is TRBV20-1, with TRBD2 identical over 8 bases. V lost 6 bases and J lost 13; bases outside the gene matches: 14. The germline V gene has CDR1 DFQATT and CDR2 SNEGSKA (reference sequence). The CDR3 totals 13 residues.

The chain couples TRBV4-1 to TRBJ1-5; D remains ambiguous. Germline loops: CDR1 MGHRA, CDR2 YSYEKL. The CDR3 has 14 amino acids. V dropped 0 bases and J dropped 7 bases, with 10 bases sitting between them. The CDR3: CASSQDHGEQPQHF. The CDR3 region has the DNA TGCGCCAGCAGCCAAGATCACGGGGAACAGCCCCAGCATTTT.

This clonotype came up a few times. This chain connects TRBV28 to TRBJ1-2, with 10 bases aligning to TRBD1. CDR1 and CDR2 from the germline V gene are MDHEN and SYDVKM. Trimming removed 2 bases from V and 7 bases from J; junction bases left unmatched: 13. This CDR3 has 17 amino acids. Here the CDR3 DNA reads TGTGCCAGCAGTTTACAAACATGGGACAGGGGTTTTAGTGGCTACACCTTC. It codes for CASSLQTWDRGFSGYTF.

The gene calls are TRBV19 and TRBJ2-3; D tentatively reads TRBD1 or TRBD2 (5 bases each). The CDR3 is made up of 15 amino acids. The V end lost 3 bases, the J end lost 7 bases, and 17 bases lay between the germline ends. The germline gives CDR1 LNHDA, CDR2 SQIVND (reference sequence). CDR3 bases: TGTGCCAGTAGTATGGACGGGACCCCTTCTAATACGCAGTATTTT. Translating gives CASSMDGTPSNTQYF.

In this sample, this clonotype turned up many times. The rearrangement uses TRBV4-2 and TRBJ2-1, with D possibly TRBD2 on 7 matching bases. CDR1 is LGHNA, CDR2 YNFKEQ, per germline. Trimming removed 0 bases at V and 10 bases at J, with 13 bases between. There are 14 residues in the CDR3. The CDR3 loop is CASSQEGGRGEQFF. In nucleotides, the CDR3 is TGTGCCAGCAGCCAAGAGGGGGGGCGAGGGGAGCAGTTCTTC.

V usage is TRBV19 and J usage is TRBJ2-7, with 7 bases fitting TRBD1. V was clipped by 3 bases and J by 2 bases; unmatched bases: 4. The CDR3 totals 14 residues. Germline V gives CDR1 LNHDA, CDR2 SQIVND (reference sequence). This CDR3 is CASSIRDSTYEQYF. The CDR3 nucleotides read TGTGCCAGTAGTATCCGGGACAGTACCTACGAGCAGTACTTC.

The rearrangement joins TRBV7-2 to TRBJ2-5; tentative D call: TRBD2 (5 bases). Gene TRBJ2-7 matches the end of the DNA better, so the J call may be wrong. CDR1 is SGHTA and CDR2 is FQGNSA in the germline V gene. The CDR3 totals 14 residues. The CDR3 DNA is TGTGCCAGCAGCTTAGGGGGAGCGACGGGCGAGCAGTACTTC. Protein sequence: CASSLGGATGEQYF.

This chain links TRBV4-3 with TRBJ2-7, with D tentatively TRBD1 (6 bases). Germline V lookup: CDR1 LGHNA, CDR2 YSLEER. This CDR3 region has 16 residues. The V end lost 0 bases, the J end lost 0 bases, and 12 bases lay between the germline ends. CDR3 nucleotide sequence: TGCGCCAGCAGCCAAGATCATAGGGACACCTCCTACGAGCAGTACTTC. It codes for CASSQDHRDTSYEQYF.

There are many counts of this clonotype. This chain connects TRBV15 to TRBJ2-5, with D possibly matching TRBD2 (6 bases). Germline V gives CDR1 LNHNV, CDR2 YYDKDF (reference sequence). This CDR3 spans 16 amino acids. V was clipped by 3 bases and J by 3 bases, with 17 bases between them. The DNA of the CDR3 is TGTGCCACCAGCAGGGGGACCGGAGGGGTGGAAGAGACCCAGTACTTC. Translated, it gives CATSRGTGGVEETQYF.

This chain connects TRBV11-2 to TRBJ1-1; the D gene is possibly TRBD1 (6 bases). The CDR3 spans 12 residues. The V end was cut by 3 bases, the J end by 7 bases, with 9 bases between. The V gene's germline CDR1 is SGHAT and CDR2 FQNNGV. The CDR3 DNA sequence: TGTGCCAGCAGCTTTAGGACAGTTGAAGCTTTCTTT. It codes for CASSFRTVEAFF.

Comments on this clonotype: A much larger clonotype is one base distant, so this may be a read error. V gene TRBV5-1 combines with J gene TRBJ2-5, with 10 bases lining up with TRBD1. The DNA end is a closer match to TRBJ2-7, so the J assignment may be wrong. The CDR3 contains 14 residues. CDR1 is SGHRS, CDR2 YFSETQ, per germline. CDR3 sequence: CAGSTGTGDDEQYF. The CDR3 nucleotides read TGCGCCGGCAGCACAGGGACAGGGGACGACGAGCAGTACTTC.

V gene TRBV6-5 combines with J gene TRBJ1-3; D is possibly TRBD1 (5 bases). The germline gives CDR1 MNHEY, CDR2 SVGAGI. V lost 2 bases to trimming and J lost 1 base, with 9 bases between them. The CDR3 sequence is 15 residues long. The CDR3 DNA reads TGTGCCAGCAGTTACACCTCAGGGTCTGGAAACACCATATATTTT. Its protein is CASSYTSGSGNTIYF.

In regard to this clonotype: A read error may explain this, as a much larger clone is one base away. The rearrangement joins TRBV5-1 to TRBJ1-1, with no clear D. The germline gives CDR1 SGHRS, CDR2 YFSETQ. V lost 2 bases to trimming and J lost 1 base, with 6 bases between them. The CDR3 loop spans 13 amino acids. CDR3 in DNA: TGCGCCAGCAGCTTCGAGAAGAACACTGAAGCTTTCTTT. Translation gives CASSFEKNTEAFF.

In its sample, this clonotype was seen many times. The chain employs TRBV7-2 and TRBJ2-7; a weak D match, TRBD2 (5 bases). The CDR3 length is 15 residues. V was clipped by 1 base and J by 2 bases, with 12 bases between them. CDR1 SGHTA and CDR2 FQGNSA come from the germline V gene. CDR3 DNA: TGTGCCAGCAGCTTAGGTCTCCACGGGACCTACGAGCAGTACTTC. This encodes CASSLGLHGTYEQYF. Together with reference TRBV7-2 and TRBJ2-7, the CDR3 gives the full variable domain: GAGVSQSPSNKVTEKGKDVELRCDPISGHTALYWYRQSLGQGLEFLIYFQGNSAPDKSGLPSDRFSAERTGGSVSTLTIQRTQQEDSAVYLCASSLGLHGTYEQYFGPGTRLTVT.

This clonotype was observed once. The chain is built from TRBV7-9 and TRBJ1-3; D is ambiguous. V was cut by 5 bases and J by 3 bases, with 14 bases left in between. Per the germline V gene, CDR1 is SEHNR and CDR2 is FQNEAQ (reference sequence). This CDR3 spans 15 amino acids. The CDR3 DNA reads as TGTGCCAGCAGCGCGGCTCGGGGATATGGAAACACCATATATTTT. Protein: CASSAARGYGNTIYF. Drawing the rest from reference TRBV7-9 and TRBJ1-3, the complete variable domain is DTGVSQNPRHKITKRGQNVTFRCDPISEHNRLYWYRQTLGQGPEFLTYFQNEAQLEKSRLLSDRFSAERPKGSFSTLEIQRTEQGDSAMYLCASSAARGYGNTIYFGEGSWLTVV.

Regarding this clonotype: A much bigger clone sits one base away, suggesting this may be a read error. The chain uses TRBV7-2 and TRBJ1-6; no clear D. This CDR3 has 15 residues. From germline, CDR1 is SGHTA and CDR2 FQGNSA. The V end was cut by 5 bases, the J end by 7 bases, with 15 bases between. The CDR3 region has the DNA TGTGCCAGCAGCCTCGGAGGCAGGAGAAATTCACCCCTCCACTTT. Its translation is CASSLGGRRNSPLHF.

The chain links TRBV7-2 to TRBJ2-6; 8 bases agree with TRBD1. The J segment lost 2 bases and the V segment lost 1 base, leaving 10 bases of the junction unmatched. CDR1 and CDR2 from the germline V gene are SGHTA and FQGNSA. The CDR3 contains 19 residues. CDR3 loop: CASSLEAGGFGTGANVLTF. The CDR3 DNA reads as TGTGCCAGCAGCTTAGAGGCAGGGGGCTTTGGTACTGGGGCCAACGTCCTGACTTTC.

This clonotype was seen at least ten times. The rearrangement links TRBV20-1 to TRBJ2-7; D not resolved. Germline V gives CDR1 DFQATT, CDR2 SNEGSKA (reference sequence). The CDR3 length is 13 residues. Trimming took off 5 bases at V and 0 bases at J, with 11 bases between the two ends. Here the CDR3 DNA reads TGCAGTGCTCAGAGGCACTTCTCCTACGAGCAGTACTTC. Translating gives CSAQRHFSYEQYF.

The chain joins TRBV27 to TRBJ2-5; 9 positions match TRBD2. With the DNA end fitting TRBJ2-7 better, the J assignment may be wrong. The CDR3 is made up of 14 amino acids. Per the germline V gene, CDR1 is MNHEY and CDR2 is SMNVEV (reference sequence). CDR3 nucleotide sequence: TGTGCCAGCAGTTTAAGGTCTAGCGGGAACGAGCAGTACTTC. This gives the protein CASSLRSSGNEQYF.

V usage is TRBV5-1 and J usage is TRBJ2-3, with D unresolved. CDR1 and CDR2 (germline): SGHRS, YFSETQ. V was clipped by 7 bases and J by 1 base, with 4 bases between them. The CDR3 has 11 residues. CDR3 sequence (DNA): TGCGCCAGCCTCGGCACAGATACGCAGTATTTT. Translation: CASLGTDTQYF.